This paragraph covers one T cell receptor (beta chain) sequence. The antigen remains unidentified. Profiling relied on immunoSEQ multiplex PCR, and the TCRdb table lists in-frame clones only, not all of them. The table includes roughly 2.5 million clones, over 85% detected once. This entry belongs to a study of shared clonotypes between healthy human individuals. The CDR3 consists of 15 residues. CDR1 and CDR2 (germline): ENHRY, SYGVKD. After removal of 4 bases from V and 2 bases from J, the junction contained 5 bases not matched to a gene. General study results and limits: Sequencing of the sorted subsets was shown by rarefaction to be incomplete despite large depth.

V usage is TRBV10-3 and J usage is TRBJ2-7; 10 nucleotides match TRBD1. The material sequenced was naive CD4+ T cells sorted from blood. This sample's subset: CD45RA+ positively selected. This receptor was identified in a man younger than 30 in good health. The CDR3 here is CAISGVGTGAYEQYF. In nucleotides, the CDR3 is TGTGCCATCAGTGGGGTAGGGACAGGGGCCTACGAGCAGTACTTC.